This entry concerns a single T cell receptor (beta chain). The sample is drawn from a study of blood T cell repertoires in COVID-19. Study background: COVID-19 samples, acute and convalescent, were from the United States, Italy and Spain.

The protocol was immunoSEQ multiplex PCR, while the TCRdb copy is restricted to in-frame clones and leaves out a portion. The sample lists some 250,000 clones; approximately 88% were seen once. J was trimmed by 8 bases and V by 2 bases; bases with no gene match: 6. The CDR3 covers 14 residues. Germline V lookup: CDR1 GTSNPN, CDR2 SVGIG (reference sequence). The genes are TRBV30 and TRBJ1-2, with TRBD1 identical over 12 bases. The sequencing sample was made of peripheral blood. This sequence was found in a man in his forties with acute or convalescent COVID-19. The CDR3 sequence is CAWSPGQGAVGYTF. The CDR3 DNA follows: TGTGCCTGGAGTCCGGGACAGGGGGCGGTGGGCTACACCTTC.